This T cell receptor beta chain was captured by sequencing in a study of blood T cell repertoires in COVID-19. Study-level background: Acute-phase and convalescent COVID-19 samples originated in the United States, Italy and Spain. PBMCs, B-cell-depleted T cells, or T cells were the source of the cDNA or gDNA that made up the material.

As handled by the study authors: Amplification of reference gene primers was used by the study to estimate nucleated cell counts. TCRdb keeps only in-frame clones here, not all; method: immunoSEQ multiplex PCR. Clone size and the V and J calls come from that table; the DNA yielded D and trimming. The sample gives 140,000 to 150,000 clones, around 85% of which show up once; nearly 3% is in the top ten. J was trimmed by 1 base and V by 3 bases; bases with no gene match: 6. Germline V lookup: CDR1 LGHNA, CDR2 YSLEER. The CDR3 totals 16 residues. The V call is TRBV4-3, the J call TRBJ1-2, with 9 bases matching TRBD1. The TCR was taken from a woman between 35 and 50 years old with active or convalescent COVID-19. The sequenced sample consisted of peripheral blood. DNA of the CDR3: TGCGCCAGCAGCCACATTCCGGGACAGGGTAACTATGGCTACACCTTC. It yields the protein CASSHIPGQGNYGYTF.